The 26 T cell receptor beta chains listed next were all sequenced from one sample in a study of identical twins. One entry per CDR3 protein, called by TCRdb with MiXCR from the 5' RACE reads. The profile shows some 1,700,000 distinct CDR3 sequences, under 35% of them singletons. The sequencing sample was made of cord blood. Receptor source: a newborn girl in good health.

As to this clonotype: A much larger clone sits a single nucleotide away, making a read error possible. The CDR3 region has the DNA TGCACCAGCAGTGAGCTAGCGTCCTACAATGAGCAGTTCTTC. Translated, it gives CTSSELASYNEQFF. This chain connects TRBV10-2 to TRBJ2-1; tentative D call: TRBD2 (6 bases). The CDR3 length is 14 residues. Per germline, CDR1 WSHSY and CDR2 SAAADI.

This CDR3 reads CASTPEGNYGYTF. The CDR3 bases are TGCGCCAGCACCCCGGAGGGGAACTATGGCTACACCTTC. V usage is TRBV5-1 and J usage is TRBJ1-2, with D perhaps TRBD1 (5 bases). The V gene's germline CDR1 is SGHRS and CDR2 YFSETQ. The CDR3 is 13 residues long. The V gene lost 6 bases and the J gene lost 2 bases, with 11 bases spanning the gap. Variable domain in full (rest from reference TRBV5-1 and TRBJ1-2): KAGVTQTPRYLIKTRGQQVTLSCSPISGHRSVSWYQQTPGQGLQFLFEYFSETQRNKGNFPGRFSGRQFSNSRSEMNVSTLELGDSALYLCASTPEGNYGYTFGSGTRLTVV.

The V call is TRBV7-2, the J call TRBJ1-3, with a weak D call TRBD1 (5 bases). V was trimmed by 3 bases and J by 8 bases, leaving 8 bases between them. The CDR3 runs 12 residues. In germline, CDR1 is SGHTA, CDR2 FQGNSA. Written as DNA, the CDR3 is TGTGCCAGCAGCTTCCTGGGGCACACCATATATTTT. It yields the protein CASSFLGHTIYF.

This clonotype was counted between two and nine times. The chain links TRBV28 to TRBJ2-7; D may be TRBD1 (6 bases). The CDR3 is made up of 12 amino acids. Deletions cut 8 bases from V and 0 bases from J, with 8 bases between. CDR1 and CDR2 from the germline V gene are MDHEN and SYDVKM. Written as DNA, the CDR3 is TGTGCCAGCGAGACAGGCTCCTACGAGCAGTACTTC. Protein product: CASETGSYEQYF.

V is TRBV15 and J is TRBJ2-3; a weak D match, TRBD2 (6 bases). V was trimmed by 0 bases and J by 1 base, leaving 14 bases between them. This CDR3 has 17 residues. Germline V lookup: CDR1 LNHNV, CDR2 YYDKDF (reference sequence). CDR3 DNA: TGTGCCACCAGCAGAGATTGGGATAGCGGAGGCACAGATACGCAGTATTTT. It codes for CATSRDWDSGGTDTQYF.

In its sample, this clonotype was seen a few times. The gene calls are TRBV24-1 and TRBJ2-2; D perhaps matches TRBD1 (6 bases). V was shortened by 4 bases and J by 4 bases, with 9 bases between the two germline ends. Germline loops: CDR1 KGHDR, CDR2 SFDVKD. CDR3 length: 14 amino acids. For the CDR3, the DNA is TGTGCCACCAGTGACCGACAGGTCACCGGGGAGCTGTTTTTT. It encodes CATSDRQVTGELFF.

In its sample, this clonotype was seen a few times. This rearrangement joins TRBV3-1 to TRBJ1-2; TRBD1 matches at 7 bases. This CDR3 has 14 amino acids. With 3 bases clipped from V and 3 bases from J, the junction kept 4 bases outside the gene matches. CDR1 LGHDT and CDR2 YNNKEL come from the germline V gene (reference sequence). CDR3: CASSHGQGDYGYTF. CDR3 DNA sequence: TGTGCCAGCAGCCACGGGCAGGGGGACTATGGCTACACCTTC.

This clonotype has only a few counts. The chain links TRBV5-6 to TRBJ1-2; D not certain. The CDR3 is 16 residues long. The germline V gene encodes CDR1 SGHDT and CDR2 YYEEEE. Trimming took off 0 bases at V and 5 bases at J, with 17 bases between the two ends. CDR3 nucleotides: TGTGCCAGCAGCTTGGCCCGGTCATCGCAGGATTATGGCTACACCTTC. Protein product: CASSLARSSQDYGYTF. Filled out from reference TRBV5-6 and TRBJ1-2, the complete variable domain reads DAGVTQSPTHLIKTRGQQVTLRCSPKSGHDTVSWYQQALGQGPQFIFQYYEEEERQRGNFPDRFSGHQFPNYSSELNVNALLLGDSALYLCASSLARSSQDYGYTFGSGTRLTVV.

This clonotype was found many times. The V and J genes are TRBV20-1 and TRBJ2-7; 11 bases are shared with TRBD2. Germline CDR1 reads DFQATT; CDR2 reads SNEGSKA (reference sequence). The CDR3 spans 15 residues. The J segment lost 1 base and the V segment lost 3 bases, leaving 5 bases of the junction unmatched. For the CDR3, the DNA is TGCAGTGCTAGGGACGGACTAGCGGGTTCCTACGAGCAGTACTTC. Translated, it gives CSARDGLAGSYEQYF.

A few counts support this clonotype. The V call is TRBV9, the J call TRBJ1-1, with 7 nucleotides matching TRBD1. The CDR3 contains 13 residues. The V gene's germline CDR1 is SGDLS and CDR2 YYNGEE. With V trimmed by 0 bases and J by 7 bases, 3 bases remained unmatched. CDR3 DNA: TGTGCCAGCAGCGTAGGGGGGACAGTTGAAGCTTTCTTT. Translated: CASSVGGTVEAFF.

There are a few counts of this clonotype. The chain couples TRBV5-1 to TRBJ1-1, with D possibly being TRBD1 (5 bases). Between the trimmed V and J ends, which lost 0 bases and 6 bases, there was a span of 15 bases. The CDR3 sequence is 15 residues long. In germline, CDR1 is SGHRS, CDR2 YFSETQ. The CDR3 sequence: CASSLGLGTNAEAFF. CDR3 coding DNA: TGCGCCAGCAGCTTGGGGCTGGGGACCAATGCTGAAGCTTTCTTT.

This clonotype was seen a handful of times. V usage is TRBV20-1 and J usage is TRBJ2-3; 9 nucleotides match TRBD2. V was pared by 3 bases and J by 14 bases, with 6 bases of the junction left unmatched. Germline CDR1 is DFQATT and CDR2 is SNEGSKA (reference sequence). The CDR3 totals 11 residues. Here the CDR3 DNA reads TGCAGTGCTAGTGGGACTAGCCGTACGTATTTT. Translated, it gives CSASGTSRTYF.

This chain links TRBV19 with TRBJ2-1; the D is unclear. Trimming left V 10 bases short and J 7 bases short, with 20 bases between. CDR3 size: 14 residues. CDR1 and CDR2 (germline): LNHDA, SQIVND (reference sequence). The DNA for the CDR3 is TGTGCCACCCTCTGGTACTTGGATTCGAATGAGCAGTTCTTC. Translated: CATLWYLDSNEQFF.

The chain couples TRBV28 to TRBJ1-2; D is perhaps TRBD1 (6 bases). V was pared by 2 bases and J by 2 bases, with 12 bases between. This CDR3 spans 15 amino acids. CDR1 and CDR2 (germline): MDHEN, SYDVKM. CDR3 in amino acids: CASSLPRGGNYGYTF. DNA for the CDR3: TGTGCCAGCAGTTTACCCCGAGGGGGAAACTATGGCTACACCTTC.

The chain employs TRBV7-6 and TRBJ2-2; TRBD2 aligns across 7 bases. This CDR3 contains 15 residues. The trim removed 4 bases at V and 2 bases at J, leaving 4 bases unmatched. The germline V gene encodes CDR1 SGHVS and CDR2 FNYEAQ. The CDR3 DNA reads as TGTGCCAGCAGCTCACTAGCGCCTAACACCGGGGAGCTGTTTTTT. Its translation is CASSSLAPNTGELFF.

This chain connects TRBV25-1 to TRBJ2-2; maybe TRBD1 (5 bases). V shed 0 bases and J shed 6 bases, with 5 bases lying between them. The germline gives CDR1 MGHDK, CDR2 SYGVNS. CDR3 length: 13 residues. This chain's CDR3 is CASSEYRAGELFF. In nucleotides, the CDR3 is TGTGCCAGCAGTGAATACAGGGCCGGGGAGCTGTTTTTT.

The chain joins TRBV20-1 to TRBJ1-6; TRBD1 is a possible D gene (5 bases). The CDR3 length is 14 residues. Germline-derived CDR1 and CDR2 are DFQATT and SNEGSKA (reference sequence). Trimming cost V 1 base and J 7 bases, with 11 bases left between them. DNA for the CDR3: TGCAGTGCTAGAGGAGGGGAGCAAAATTCACCCCTCCACTTT. Its translation is CSARGGEQNSPLHF.

V gene TRBV5-1 combines with J gene TRBJ2-7; no clear D gene. CDR1 is SGHRS and CDR2 is YFSETQ in the germline V gene. CDR3 size: 15 residues. The ends were cut back, 0 bases at V and 1 base at J, with 11 bases in the middle. CDR3 DNA sequence: TGCGCCAGCAGCTTGGTCGACACCCGATCCTACGAGCAGTACTTC. It is translated as CASSLVDTRSYEQYF. The full variable domain, completed using reference TRBV5-1 and TRBJ2-7, is KAGVTQTPRYLIKTRGQQVTLSCSPISGHRSVSWYQQTPGQGLQFLFEYFSETQRNKGNFPGRFSGRQFSNSRSEMNVSTLELGDSALYLCASSLVDTRSYEQYFGPGTRLTVT.

This clonotype came up a few times. This chain uses TRBV10-3 with TRBJ2-3; 9 bases are a match to TRBD2. From germline, CDR1 is ENHRY and CDR2 SYGVKD. Trimming at V came to 0 bases and at J to 2 bases, leaving 3 bases not matched to a gene. The CDR3 contains 16 residues. CDR3: CAISESPSGNTDTQYF. CDR3 nucleotides: TGTGCCATCAGTGAGTCTCCTAGCGGGAACACAGATACGCAGTATTTT.

This clonotype was counted a few times. V gene TRBV5-1 combines with J gene TRBJ2-3; 13 bases fit TRBD2. J gave up 4 bases and V 0 bases, and 5 bases lay outside the gene matches. The CDR3 extends over 17 amino acids. The germline gives CDR1 SGHRS, CDR2 YFSETQ. The CDR3 nucleotides are TGCGCCAGCAGCTTGGGACTAGCGGGGGGCCCGTCAGATACGCAGTATTTT. Translation gives CASSLGLAGGPSDTQYF.

To note about this clonotype: At one end the junction does not follow the germline gene, possibly because of a read error. V is TRBV5-1 and J is TRBJ2-5; 7 positions agree with TRBD1. The V gene's germline CDR1 is SGHRS and CDR2 YFSETQ. There are 15 residues in the CDR3. The CDR3 DNA sequence: TGCGCCAGCAGCATTTCGACAGGGCTCCAAGAGTCCCAGTACTTC. It encodes CASSISTGLQESQYF.

The chain recombines TRBV3-1 with TRBJ2-1; 11 bases map to TRBD2. The CDR3 has 15 residues. Germline assignment: CDR1 LGHDT and CDR2 YNNKEL (reference sequence). Losses at the gene ends were 2 bases for V and 5 bases for J; bases not matched to a gene: 2. The CDR3 region is CASSQKGLADNEQFF. CDR3 coding DNA: TGTGCCAGCAGCCAAAAGGGACTAGCGGACAATGAGCAGTTCTTC.

This clonotype appeared a few times. The V and J genes are TRBV28 and TRBJ1-4; D unresolved. V shed 5 bases and J shed 8 bases, with 12 bases lying between them. Germline CDR1 and CDR2: MDHEN and SYDVKM. The CDR3 extends over 13 amino acids. CDR3 amino acids: CASSPVWREKLFF. DNA for the CDR3: TGTGCCAGCAGTCCCGTTTGGAGGGAAAAACTGTTTTTT.

The chain employs TRBV5-1 and TRBJ2-3; 10 bases are a match to TRBD1. Germline V gene sequence: CDR1 SGHRS, CDR2 YFSETQ. J was trimmed by 2 bases and V by 3 bases; bases with no gene match: 6. CDR3 size: 16 residues. The CDR3 region has the DNA TGCGCCAGCAGCTCGAGGACAGGGGGGGCCACAGATACGCAGTATTTT. It is translated as CASSSRTGGATDTQYF.

This clonotype was observed a few times. The V and J genes are TRBV5-6 and TRBJ2-3; D may be TRBD1 (5 bases). Germline lookup yields CDR1 SGHDT and CDR2 YYEEEE. Trimming took off 4 bases at V and 2 bases at J, with 8 bases between the two ends. The CDR3 totals 13 residues. The CDR3 DNA follows: TGTGCCAGCAGCAATGGACACACAGATACGCAGTATTTT. As protein: CASSNGHTDTQYF.

This clonotype appeared a single time. The junction departs from germline at one end; a sequencing error may be responsible. The rearrangement joins TRBV20-1 to TRBJ2-2; 11 bases match TRBD2. Per the germline V gene, CDR1 is DFQATT and CDR2 is SNEGSKA (reference sequence). The CDR3 length is 13 residues. The CDR3 DNA follows: TGCAATGCTAGACTAGCGGGAACCGGGGAGCTGTTTTTT. Translated, it gives CNARLAGTGELFF.